This T cell receptor beta chain was captured by sequencing in a study of Ad26.COV2.S vaccination and SARS-CoV-2 variants. Turning to the study itself: Dosing was one shot or two shots 56 days apart.

Libraries were prepared by immunoSEQ multiplex PCR; TCRdb keeps only in-frame clonotypes and omits some of them. The data contain almost 400,000 clones, about 89% of them singletons. This CDR3 spans 12 amino acids. The V gene lost 4 bases and the J gene lost 5 bases, with 7 bases spanning the gap. Germline CDR1 reads SGHRS; CDR2 reads YFSETQ. Points on this clone: Its antigen remains unknown.

Study outcomes and limitations: Marked by substantial breadth, spike-specific CD8+ and CD4+ T cell responses were reportedly seen after vaccination. An underestimation of total T cell responses may have resulted from the TCR breadth and depth analyses.

Treatment here: roughly 18 received Ad26.COV2.S at low or high dose, single or two shots; 5 received placebo; per-sample allocation not given. At day 63 after the first vaccine or placebo injection, samples were drawn. This material consisted of peripheral blood, taken in a trial of Ad26.COV2.S vaccine versus placebo. The chain links TRBV5-1 to TRBJ2-1; D uncertain. The sequence was collected from a person aged 18-60 years who received the Ad26.COV2.S COVID-19 vaccine or a placebo. The CDR3 reads CASSPNDNEQFF. CDR3 DNA: TGCGCCAGCAGCCCGAACGACAATGAGCAGTTCTTC.